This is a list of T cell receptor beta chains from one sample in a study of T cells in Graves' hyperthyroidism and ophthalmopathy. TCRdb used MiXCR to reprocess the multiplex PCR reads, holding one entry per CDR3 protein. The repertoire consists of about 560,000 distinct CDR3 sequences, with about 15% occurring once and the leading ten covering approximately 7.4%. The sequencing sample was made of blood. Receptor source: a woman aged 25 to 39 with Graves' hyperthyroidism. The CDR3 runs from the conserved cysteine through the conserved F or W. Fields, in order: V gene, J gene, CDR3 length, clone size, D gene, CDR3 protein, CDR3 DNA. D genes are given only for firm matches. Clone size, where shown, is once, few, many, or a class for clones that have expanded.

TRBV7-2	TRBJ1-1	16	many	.	CASSLEGPGLNTEAFF	TGTGCCAGCAGCTTAGAGGGTCCGGGCCTGAACACTGAAGCTTTCTTT
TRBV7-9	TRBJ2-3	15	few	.	CASSSQGQNTDTQYF	TGTGCCAGCAGCTCCCAGGGGCAGAACACAGATACGCAGTATTTT
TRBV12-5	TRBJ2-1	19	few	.	CASGLVFLEGAHFGNEQFF	.
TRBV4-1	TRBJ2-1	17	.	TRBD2	CASSLLRVGSGVNEQFF	TGCGCCAGCAGCCTGCTCCGAGTGGGTAGCGGGGTGAATGAGCAGTTCTTC
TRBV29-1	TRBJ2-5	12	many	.	CSVVFVVETQYF	TGCAGCGTTGTATTCGTAGTGGAGACCCAGTACTTC
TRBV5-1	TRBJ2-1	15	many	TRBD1	CASSAGTGGYNEQFF	TGCGCCAGCAGCGCCGGGACAGGGGGTTACAATGAGCAGTTCTTC
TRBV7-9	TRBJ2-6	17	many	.	CASSSNRVTLGANVLTF	TGTGCCAGCAGCTCAAACAGGGTTACCCTCGGGGCCAACGTCCTGACTTTC
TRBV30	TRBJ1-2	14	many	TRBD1	CAWKPQGRLYGYTF	TGTGCCTGGAAACCACAGGGGCGACTCTATGGCTACACCTTC
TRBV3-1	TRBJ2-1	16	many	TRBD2	CASSQDSGSSYNEQFF	TGTGCCAGCAGCCAGGATAGCGGGAGCTCCTACAATGAGCAGTTCTTC
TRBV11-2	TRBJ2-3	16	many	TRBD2	CASSLASGRVTDTQYF	TGTGCCAGCAGCTTAGCCAGCGGGAGGGTCACAGATACGCAGTATTTT
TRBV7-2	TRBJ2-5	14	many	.	CASSLGGYMETQYF	TGTGCCAGCAGCTTAGGAGGGTACATGGAGACCCAGTACTTC
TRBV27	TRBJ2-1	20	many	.	CASSSSEDPAQAGSYNEQFF	TGTGCCAGCAGTTCTAGCGAAGACCCCGCTCAGGCAGGCTCCTACAATGAGCAGTTCTTC
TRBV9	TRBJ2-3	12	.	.	CASSMGEATQYF	TGTGCCAGCAGCATGGGCGAGGCTACGCAGTATTTT
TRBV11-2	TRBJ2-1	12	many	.	CASSEAAGEQFF	TGTGCCAGCAGTGAAGCGGCGGGTGAGCAGTTCTTC